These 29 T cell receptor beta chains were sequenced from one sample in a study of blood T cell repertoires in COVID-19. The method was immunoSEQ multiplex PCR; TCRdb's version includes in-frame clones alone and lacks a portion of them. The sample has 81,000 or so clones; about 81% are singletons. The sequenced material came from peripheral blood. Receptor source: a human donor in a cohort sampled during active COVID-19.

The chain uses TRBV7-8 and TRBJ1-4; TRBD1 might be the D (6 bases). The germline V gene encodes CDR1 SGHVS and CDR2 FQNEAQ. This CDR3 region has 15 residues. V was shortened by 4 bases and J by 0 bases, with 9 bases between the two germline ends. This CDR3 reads CASSSRQATNEKLFF. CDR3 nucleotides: TGTGCCAGCAGCTCCCGACAGGCAACTAATGAAAAACTGTTTTTT. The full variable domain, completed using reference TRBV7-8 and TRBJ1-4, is GAGVSQSPRYKVAKRGQDVALRCDPISGHVSLFWYQQALGQGPEFLTYFQNEAQLDKSGLPSDRFFAERPEGSVSTLKIQRTQQEDSAVYLCASSSRQATNEKLFFGSGTQLSVL.

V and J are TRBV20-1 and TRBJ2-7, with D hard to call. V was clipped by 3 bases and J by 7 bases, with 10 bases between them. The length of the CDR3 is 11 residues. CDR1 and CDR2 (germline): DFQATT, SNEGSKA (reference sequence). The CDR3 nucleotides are TGCAGTGCTAGTAACACCAGGGAGCAGTACTTC. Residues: CSASNTREQYF.

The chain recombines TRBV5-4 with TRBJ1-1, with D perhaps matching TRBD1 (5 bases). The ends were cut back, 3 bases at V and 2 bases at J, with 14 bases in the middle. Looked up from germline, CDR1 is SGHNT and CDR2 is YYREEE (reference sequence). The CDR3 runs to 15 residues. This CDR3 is CASSSTGDFNTEAFF. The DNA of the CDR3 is TGTGCCAGCAGCTCAACAGGAGACTTTAACACTGAAGCTTTCTTT.

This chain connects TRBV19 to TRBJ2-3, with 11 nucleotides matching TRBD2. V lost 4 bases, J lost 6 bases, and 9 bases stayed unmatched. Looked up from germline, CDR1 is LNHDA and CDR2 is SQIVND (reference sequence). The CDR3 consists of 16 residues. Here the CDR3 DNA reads TGTGCCAGTAGTACCCAACTAGCGGGGGCCCCTGATACGCAGTATTTT. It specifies CASSTQLAGAPDTQYF.

The DNA of the CDR3 is TGTGCCAGCAGCTTAGCGACTAGCGGGGGGAAATACAATGAGCAGTTCTTC. Translating it yields CASSLATSGGKYNEQFF. The chain recombines TRBV7-2 with TRBJ2-1; 13 nucleotides match TRBD2. Germline assignment: CDR1 SGHTA and CDR2 FQGNSA. This CDR3 region has 17 residues. The junction had 3 bases not matched to a gene; V was cut back by 0 bases and J by 4 bases.

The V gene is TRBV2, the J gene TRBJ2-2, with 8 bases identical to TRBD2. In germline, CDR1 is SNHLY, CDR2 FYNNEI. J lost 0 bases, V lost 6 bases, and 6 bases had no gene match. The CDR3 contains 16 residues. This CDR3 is CASSWASGSNTGELFF. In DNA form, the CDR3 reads TGTGCCAGCAGCTGGGCTAGCGGGTCGAACACCGGGGAGCTGTTTTTT.

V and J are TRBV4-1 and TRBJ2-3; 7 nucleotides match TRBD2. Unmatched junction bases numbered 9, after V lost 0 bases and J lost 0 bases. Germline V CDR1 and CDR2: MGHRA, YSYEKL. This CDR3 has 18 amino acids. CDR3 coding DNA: TGCGCCAGCAGCCAAGATAGAGCCGGGCGGGGGAGCACAGATACGCAGTATTTT. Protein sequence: CASSQDRAGRGSTDTQYF.

This chain's CDR3 is CASSPIAEKLFF. CDR3 nucleotide sequence: TGTGCCAGCAGCCCTATTGCTGAAAAACTGTTTTTT. The chain has TRBV28 and TRBJ1-4; D gene ambiguous. The V gene lost 6 bases and the J gene lost 7 bases, with 9 bases spanning the gap. The germline V gene encodes CDR1 MDHEN and CDR2 SYDVKM. The CDR3 is 12 residues long. The full variable domain, its missing parts supplied by reference TRBV28 and TRBJ1-4, is DVKVTQSSRYLVKRTGEKVFLECVQDMDHENMFWYRQDPGLGLRLIYFSYDVKMKEKGDIPEGYSVSREKKERFSLILESASTNQTSMYLCASSPIAEKLFFGSGTQLSVL.

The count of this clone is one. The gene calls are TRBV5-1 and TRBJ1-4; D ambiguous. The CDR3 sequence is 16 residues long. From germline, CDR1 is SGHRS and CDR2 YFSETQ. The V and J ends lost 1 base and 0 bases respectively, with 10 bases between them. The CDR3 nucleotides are TGCGCCAGCAGCTTGAACACGTTGACAACTAATGAAAAACTGTTTTTT. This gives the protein CASSLNTLTTNEKLFF.

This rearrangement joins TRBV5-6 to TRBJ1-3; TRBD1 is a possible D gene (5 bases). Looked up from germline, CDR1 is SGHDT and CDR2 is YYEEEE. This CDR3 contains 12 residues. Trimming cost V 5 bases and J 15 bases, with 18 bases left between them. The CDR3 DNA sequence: TGTGCCAGCAGTTATACGCCAGGACAAGCATATTTT. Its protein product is CASSYTPGQAYF.

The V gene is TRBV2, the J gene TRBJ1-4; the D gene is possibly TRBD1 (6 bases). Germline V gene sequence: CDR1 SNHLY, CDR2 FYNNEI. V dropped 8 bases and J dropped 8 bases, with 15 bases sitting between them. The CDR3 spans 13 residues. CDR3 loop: CASVGGLREKLFF. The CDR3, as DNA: TGTGCCAGCGTGGGGGGGCTGAGGGAAAAACTGTTTTTT.

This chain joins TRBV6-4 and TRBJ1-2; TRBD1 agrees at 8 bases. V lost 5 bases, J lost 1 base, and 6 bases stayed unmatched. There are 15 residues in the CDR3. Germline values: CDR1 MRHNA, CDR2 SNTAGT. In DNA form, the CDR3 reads TGTGCCAGCAGTCCGGCAGGGGGCTTTAACTATGGCTACACCTTC. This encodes CASSPAGGFNYGYTF.

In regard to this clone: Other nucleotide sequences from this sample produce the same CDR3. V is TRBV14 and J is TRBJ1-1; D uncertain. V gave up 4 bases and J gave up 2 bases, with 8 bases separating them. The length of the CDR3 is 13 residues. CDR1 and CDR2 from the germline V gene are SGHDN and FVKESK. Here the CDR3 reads CASSRTANTEAFF. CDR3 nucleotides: TGTGCCAGCAGCCGAACAGCTAACACTGAAGCTTTCTTT. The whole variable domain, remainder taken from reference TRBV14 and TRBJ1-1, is EAGVTQFPSHSVIEKGQTVTLRCDPISGHDNLYWYRRVMGKEIKFLLHFVKESKQDESGMPNNRFLAERTGGTYSTLKVQPAELEDSGVYFCASSRTANTEAFFGQGTRLTVV.

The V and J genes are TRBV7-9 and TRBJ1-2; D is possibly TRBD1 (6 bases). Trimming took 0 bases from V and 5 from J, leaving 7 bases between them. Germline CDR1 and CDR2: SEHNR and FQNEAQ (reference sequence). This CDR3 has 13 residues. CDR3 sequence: CASSLATGYGYTF. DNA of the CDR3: TGTGCCAGCAGCTTAGCAACAGGGTATGGCTACACCTTC.

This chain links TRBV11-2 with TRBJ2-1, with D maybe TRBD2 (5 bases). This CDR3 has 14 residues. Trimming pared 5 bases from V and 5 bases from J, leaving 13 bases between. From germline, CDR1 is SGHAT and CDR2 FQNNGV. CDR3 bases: TGTGCCAGCAGCCCGGCGGGTGGTCACAATGAGCAGTTCTTC. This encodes CASSPAGGHNEQFF.

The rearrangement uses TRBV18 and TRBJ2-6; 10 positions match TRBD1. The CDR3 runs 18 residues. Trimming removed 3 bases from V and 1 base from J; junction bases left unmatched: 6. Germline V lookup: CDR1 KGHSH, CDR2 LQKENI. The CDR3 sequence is CASSPSTGGRSGANVLTF. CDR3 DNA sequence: TGTGCCAGCTCACCCTCGACAGGGGGCAGGTCTGGGGCCAACGTCCTGACTTTC.

This CDR3 reads CASSPQDSYNSPLHF. In DNA, the CDR3 is TGTGCCAGCAGCCCCCAGGACTCCTATAATTCACCCCTCCACTTT. The chain has TRBV6-5 and TRBJ1-6; D gene ambiguous. Trimming removed 6 bases from V and 0 bases from J, with 9 bases in between. CDR1 and CDR2 from the germline V gene are MNHEY and SVGAGI. The CDR3 loop spans 15 amino acids.

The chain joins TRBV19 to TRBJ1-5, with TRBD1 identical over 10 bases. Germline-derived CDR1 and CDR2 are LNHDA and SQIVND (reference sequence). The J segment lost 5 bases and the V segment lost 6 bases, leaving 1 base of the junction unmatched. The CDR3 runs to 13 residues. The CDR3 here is CASRGQGDQPQHF. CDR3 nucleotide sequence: TGTGCCAGTAGAGGACAGGGGGATCAGCCCCAGCATTTT.

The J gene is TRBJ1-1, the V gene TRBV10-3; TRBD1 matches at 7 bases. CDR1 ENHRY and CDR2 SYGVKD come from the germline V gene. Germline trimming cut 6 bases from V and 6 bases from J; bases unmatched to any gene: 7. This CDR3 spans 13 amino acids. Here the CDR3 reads CAISRDREAEAFF. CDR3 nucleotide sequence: TGTGCCATCAGCCGCGACAGGGAGGCTGAAGCTTTCTTT.

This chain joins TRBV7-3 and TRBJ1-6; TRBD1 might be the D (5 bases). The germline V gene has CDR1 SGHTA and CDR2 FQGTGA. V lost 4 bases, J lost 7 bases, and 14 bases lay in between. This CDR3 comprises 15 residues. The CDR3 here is CASSSNPGLNSPLHF. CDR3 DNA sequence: TGTGCCAGCAGCTCCAACCCGGGACTCAATTCACCCCTCCACTTT.

The CDR3 sequence is CASSYFWGQPAEQYF. The CDR3 DNA sequence: TGTGCCAGCAGTTACTTCTGGGGACAGCCAGCTGAGCAGTACTTC. J is TRBJ2-7 and V is TRBV6-5; 7 nucleotides match TRBD1. The V gene end was trimmed by 1 base and the J gene end by 7 bases; junction bases not matched to a gene: 10. CDR3 length: 15 amino acids. Germline-derived CDR1 and CDR2 are MNHEY and SVGAGI.

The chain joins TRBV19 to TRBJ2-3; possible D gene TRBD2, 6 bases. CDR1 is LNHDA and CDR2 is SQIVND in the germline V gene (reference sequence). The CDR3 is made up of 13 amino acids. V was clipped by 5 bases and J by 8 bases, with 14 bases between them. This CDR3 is CASSVGLQGTQYF. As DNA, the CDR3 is TGTGCCAGTAGTGTGGGACTTCAGGGTACGCAGTATTTT.

The DNA of the CDR3 is TGTGCCAGCTCACCACAATTTAGACAGGCGAACACCGGGGAGCTGTTTTTT. Its protein product is CASSPQFRQANTGELFF. V gene TRBV18 combines with J gene TRBJ2-2; possible D gene TRBD1, 6 bases. V dropped 1 base and J dropped 0 bases, with 12 bases sitting between them. This CDR3 contains 17 residues. Germline V gene sequence: CDR1 KGHSH, CDR2 LQKENI. The whole variable domain, filled in from reference TRBV18 and TRBJ2-2, reads NAGVMQNPRHLVRRRGQEARLRCSPMKGHSHVYWYRQLPEEGLKFMVYLQKENIIDESGMPKERFSAEFPKEGPSILRIQQVVRGDSAAYFCASSPQFRQANTGELFFGEGSRLTVL.

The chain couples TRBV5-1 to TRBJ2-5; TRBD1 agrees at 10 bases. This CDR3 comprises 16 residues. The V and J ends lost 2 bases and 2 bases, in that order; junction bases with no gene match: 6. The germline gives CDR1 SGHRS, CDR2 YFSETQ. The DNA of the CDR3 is TGCGCCAGCAGCTTCAGGACAGGGGGGCCTCAAGAGACCCAGTACTTC. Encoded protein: CASSFRTGGPQETQYF. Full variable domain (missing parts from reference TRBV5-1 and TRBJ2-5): KAGVTQTPRYLIKTRGQQVTLSCSPISGHRSVSWYQQTPGQGLQFLFEYFSETQRNKGNFPGRFSGRQFSNSRSEMNVSTLELGDSALYLCASSFRTGGPQETQYFGPGTRLLVL.

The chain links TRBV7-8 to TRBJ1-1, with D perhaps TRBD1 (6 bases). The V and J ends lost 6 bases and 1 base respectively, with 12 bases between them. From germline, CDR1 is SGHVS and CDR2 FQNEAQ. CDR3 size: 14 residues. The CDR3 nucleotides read TGTGCCAGCAGAGTCAGGGGCCCGAACACTGAAGCTTTCTTT. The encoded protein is CASRVRGPNTEAFF.

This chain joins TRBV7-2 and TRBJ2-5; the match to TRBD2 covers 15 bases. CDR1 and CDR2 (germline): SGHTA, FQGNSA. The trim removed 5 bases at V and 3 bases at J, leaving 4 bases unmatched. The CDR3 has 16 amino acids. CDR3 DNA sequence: TGTGCCAGCAGCCCCCGGACTAGCGGGGGGGAAGAGACCCAGTACTTC. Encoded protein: CASSPRTSGGEETQYF.

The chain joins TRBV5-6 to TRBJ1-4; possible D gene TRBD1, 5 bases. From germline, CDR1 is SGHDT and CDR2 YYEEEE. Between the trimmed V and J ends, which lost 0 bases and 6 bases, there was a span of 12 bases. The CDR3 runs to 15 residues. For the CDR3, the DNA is TGTGCCAGCAGCTTGGCTGGGACTGGAGATGAAAAACTGTTTTTT. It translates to CASSLAGTGDEKLFF.

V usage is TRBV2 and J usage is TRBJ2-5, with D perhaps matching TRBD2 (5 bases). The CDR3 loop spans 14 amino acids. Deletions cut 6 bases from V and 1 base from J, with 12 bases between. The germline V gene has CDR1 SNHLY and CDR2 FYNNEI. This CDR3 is CASRASLAQETQYF. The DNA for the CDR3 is TGTGCCAGCAGGGCGTCTCTAGCCCAAGAGACCCAGTACTTC.

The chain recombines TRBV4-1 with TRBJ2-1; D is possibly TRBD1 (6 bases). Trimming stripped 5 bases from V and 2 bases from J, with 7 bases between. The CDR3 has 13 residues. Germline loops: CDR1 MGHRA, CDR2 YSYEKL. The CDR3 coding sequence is TGCGCCAGCAGCTGGGACACCTACAATGAGCAGTTCTTC. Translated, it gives CASSWDTYNEQFF.